This TCR beta chain was obtained from a study of blood T cell repertoires in COVID-19. At the level of the study: Samples representing acute and convalescent COVID-19 were sourced from the United States, Italy and Spain. T cells, B-cell-depleted T cells, or PBMCs supplied cDNA or gDNA.

With V trimmed by 2 bases and J by 1 base, 9 bases remained unmatched. The CDR3 has 17 residues. Germline V gene data show CDR1 as SGHTA and CDR2 as FQGNSA. As originally analysed: By means of reference gene primer amplification, nucleated cell counts were estimated. Sequencing used immunoSEQ multiplex PCR; TCRdb keeps in-frame clones, though not all of them. The DNA gave D and trimming, while V, J and clone size come from that table. The table records over 40,000 clones, roughly 82% of them present only once. The material sequenced was peripheral blood. This TCR was sampled from a human donor in a cohort sampled during active COVID-19. V and J are TRBV7-2 and TRBJ2-7; TRBD2 matches at 9 bases. The CDR3 reads CASSLPRASGVSYEQYF. In nucleotides, the CDR3 is TGTGCCAGCAGCTTACCCCGGGCTAGCGGGGTGTCCTACGAGCAGTACTTC.